The clone carrying this TCR beta chain was counted a few times. Its antigen remains unidentified. TCRdb re-derived calls from the 5' RACE reads in MiXCR, one entry per CDR3 protein. The sample carries around 480,000 distinct CDR3 sequences, roughly an eighth recorded once. The data originate from a study of identical twins. Study outcomes and limitations: Twins' excess sharing was less marked for out-of-frame beta sequences. Models predicted too little out-of-frame TCR alpha sharing in monozygotic twins.

These data also formed part of another study, on yellow fever vaccine responses in identical twins. That source reports: Reportedly, the response of twins' T cells to the vaccine seemed partly convergent, partly personalized.

Material for sequencing was CD4+ T cells sorted from blood. The receptor was isolated from a woman aged 18-29 years in good health.

The CDR3 loop reads CASGLRVETQYF. The CDR3 region has the DNA TGTGCTAGTGGTTTGCGCGTTGAGACCCAGTACTTC. V usage is TRBV12-5 and J usage is TRBJ2-5, with no clear D. The germline V gene has CDR1 LGHNT and CDR2 FRNRAP. The CDR3 is 12 amino acids. Trimming stripped 2 bases from V and 5 bases from J, with 6 bases between.